A single sample is the source of the 6 T cell receptor beta chains below, sequenced in a study of blood T cell repertoires in COVID-19. Clones were sequenced by immunoSEQ multiplex PCR, and TCRdb holds only the in-frame ones, with some missing. Of about 190,000 clones listed, roughly 80% are singletons. Specimen: PBMCs or T cells enriched from blood (not recorded which). These receptor sequences come from a woman aged 30 to 39 who had recovered from COVID-19.

The rearrangement links TRBV15 to TRBJ1-5, with D possibly matching TRBD1 (6 bases). This CDR3 is 16 amino acids long. Germline-derived CDR1 and CDR2 are LNHNV and YYDKDF (reference sequence). Trimming cost V 2 bases and J 1 base, with 12 bases left between them. CDR3 DNA sequence: TGTGCCACCAGCAGAAGGGGGGGCGGGAGCAATCAGCCCCAGCATTTT. It specifies CATSRRGGGSNQPQHF.

In its sample, this clone was seen a few times. The chain joins TRBV3-1 (or the pseudogene TRBV3-2) to TRBJ2-2; D gene uncertain. The V end lost 3 bases, the J end lost 5 bases, and 4 bases lay between the germline ends. Looked up from germline, CDR1 is LGHDT and CDR2 is YNNKEL (reference sequence). The CDR3 is made up of 12 amino acids. This CDR3 is CASSHSTGELFF. Here the CDR3 DNA reads TGTGCCAGCAGCCACTCTACCGGGGAGCTGTTTTTT.

Only a few counts were recorded for this clone. J is TRBJ2-3 and V is TRBV6-5, with 7 bases matching TRBD1. CDR3 size: 16 residues. CDR1 MNHEY and CDR2 SVGAGI come from the germline V gene. Trimming at V came to 2 bases and at J to 2 bases, leaving 7 bases not matched to a gene. CDR3 nucleotide sequence: TGTGCCAGCAGTTACGACGGCACAGGGGTCACAGATACGCAGTATTTT. Its protein is CASSYDGTGVTDTQYF.

The genes are TRBV10-3 and TRBJ1-4; 7 positions match TRBD1. This CDR3 has 15 residues. Germline CDR1 is ENHRY and CDR2 is SYGVKD. V gave up 2 bases and J gave up 3 bases; unmatched junction bases: 3. CDR3 amino acids: CAISEGDRANEKLFF. In DNA, the CDR3 is TGTGCCATCAGTGAGGGGGACAGAGCTAATGAAAAACTGTTTTTT.

V gene TRBV28 combines with J gene TRBJ1-5; the D gene is possibly TRBD1 (6 bases). The CDR3 extends over 15 amino acids. Germline lookup yields CDR1 MDHEN and CDR2 SYDVKM. Trimming shortened V by 6 bases and J by 1 base, and 13 bases separated the two germline ends. The CDR3 region has the DNA TGTGCCAGCAGCCTACAGGGTAAGAGCAATCAGCCCCAGCATTTT. Amino acid sequence: CASSLQGKSNQPQHF. Combining the CDR3 with reference TRBV28 and TRBJ1-5 gives the whole variable domain DVKVTQSSRYLVKRTGEKVFLECVQDMDHENMFWYRQDPGLGLRLIYFSYDVKMKEKGDIPEGYSVSREKKERFSLILESASTNQTSMYLCASSLQGKSNQPQHFGDGTRLSIL.

The chain carries TRBV19 and TRBJ1-1; D is perhaps TRBD1 (6 bases). Germline V gene data show CDR1 as LNHDA and CDR2 as SQIVND (reference sequence). Trimming stripped 5 bases from V and 0 bases from J, with 13 bases between. This CDR3 has 15 residues. CDR3 sequence (DNA): TGTGCCAGTAGTTTCGGACAGTTTATGAACACTGAAGCTTTCTTT. It specifies CASSFGQFMNTEAFF.